This TCR beta chain was observed in a study of T cells in localized non-small cell lung cancer. Profiling relied on immunoSEQ multiplex PCR, and the TCRdb table lists in-frame clones only, not all of them. The repertoire holds roughly 40,000 clones, with around 87% as singletons. V was pared by 5 bases and J by 0 bases, with 12 bases between. Germline CDR1 SGHRS, CDR2 YFSETQ. CDR3 length equals 15 residues. Study results and limitations: For the top 100 tumor clones, a median around 61 also appeared in adjacent lung. A single tumor region was sequenced, leaving heterogeneity possible. Longer overall survival was seen with higher T cell density measured in blood. Maximal T cell clonality occurred in uninvolved adjacent lung, with tumor ranking below it.

A note on this clone: Its antigen is unidentified.

The receptor's source is a man aged 18 to 49 with stage I lung adenocarcinoma. This chain connects TRBV5-1 to TRBJ1-3, with D unresolved. Source: peripheral blood, taken before any cancer treatment. CDR3 DNA: TGCGCCAGCAGTAAGGACGGAAACTCTGGAAACACCATATATTTT. Protein sequence: CASSKDGNSGNTIYF.